The T cell receptor beta chain under discussion was sequenced for a study of T cells expressing NK-cell markers (dated by TCRdb to 2018 to 2021). Broadly, across the study: Three sorted T-cell subsets (CD3+CD56+NKG2C+, CD3+CD56+NKG2C- and CD3+CD56-NKG2C+) from about 8 donors had their TCR beta-chain repertoires profiled. Among the eight sequenced donors, seven were HCMV-seropositive and one was HCMV-seronegative. Randomly selected healthy volunteers, three men and five women, were used as the eight sequenced donors. Libraries were sequenced as 2 x 150 bp reads on Illumina HiSeq 2000/2500, MiSeq or NextSeq. What the authors observed across the whole study: Whether the expanded NKG2C-expressing T cell clones were specific for HCMV antigens was left unclear. Those dominant clonotypes were again the most abundant among CD3+CD56-NKG2C+ cells in a handful of donors, at roughly 25-60.1%. In more than five donors, the dominant CD3+CD56+NKG2C+ clonotypes ranked among the top 10 CD8+ clonotypes, making up roughly 1.0-7.0% of CD8+ T cells.

Concerning this clonotype itself: Its specific antigen is unknown.

To determine HCMV serostatus, a commercial ELISA kit was used to detect HCMV-specific IgG in serum. Ficoll density gradient centrifugation was used to isolate peripheral blood mononuclear cells from blood. TCRdb lists the instrument as Illumina HiSeq 2000. 5'RACE template switching, by which a universal primer site and unique molecular identifiers were added, was used to make TCR beta cDNA libraries. Synthesis of cDNA was primed from the TCR beta constant segment and was followed by two consecutive PCR amplification steps. In the authors' own workflow: MIGEC handled demultiplexing of the reads and grouping by UMI, while MiTCR was used to assemble and quantify clonotypes. To remove erroneous sequences, TCR cDNA sequences were retained only when supported by two or more reads. Downstream repertoire analysis used the tcR package, and clonotypes were matched across fractions by CDR3 nucleotide sequence plus V segment. VDJmatch was used to annotate antigen specificity against VDJdb, with one amino acid substitution in CDR3 permitted. Each entry corresponds to one CDR3 protein sequence from reads that TCRdb reprocessed, and DNA is not given. It is TCRdb's table, rather than the study itself, that gives the V and J calls and clone size. The table for this sample lists about 440,000 distinct CDR3 sequences. The ten largest clones take up 7.3% of the sample.

CDR1 and CDR2, looked up from the germline V gene, are SGDLS and YYNGEE. The CDR3 covers 15 residues, taking in both the cysteine and the phenylalanine. No DNA sequence is on record. The chain joins TRBV9 to TRBJ2-1; TCRdb's D call, TRBD2, is unchecked because there is no DNA. The material sequenced was blood T cells: a sorted CD56 or NKG2C T cell subset, CD4+ or CD8+ T cells, or bulk PBMC T cells (not recorded which). The TCR originated in a woman aged 18 to 75 in good health. For the CDR3, the sequence is CASSARGGGYNEQFF.